This TCR beta chain was identified in a study of cytomegalovirus exposure and HLA in healthy donors. Study outcomes and limitations: Through in vitro validation, three CMV-associated chains were shown to be specific for CMV antigens. Among TCR beta chains, those listed as cytomegalovirus-associated numbered around 160. Reportedly, cytomegalovirus status was diagnosed with high sensitivity and specificity.

Donors came from a validation cohort of some 110 subjects, distinct from the first 666-subject cohort. The V gene lost 5 bases and the J gene lost 7 bases, with 17 bases spanning the gap. CDR1 and CDR2 (germline): SEHNR, FQNEAQ (reference sequence). This CDR3 is built from 15 residues. Notes on this clone: Its antigen is unidentified.

Profiled with immunoSEQ multiplex PCR; TCRdb holds only in-frame clones, not every one. The sample yields approximately 180,000 clones, just under 90% seen once. This sequence joins TRBV7-9 and TRBJ1-4, with D perhaps TRBD1 (5 bases). The sequenced material came from PBMCs. The clonotype was recovered from a woman aged 25 to 39 in good health and CMV-seronegative. CDR3 sequence: CASSPKDKGIEKLFF. CDR3 nucleotides: TGTGCCAGCAGCCCGAAAGATAAGGGGATTGAAAAACTGTTTTTT.